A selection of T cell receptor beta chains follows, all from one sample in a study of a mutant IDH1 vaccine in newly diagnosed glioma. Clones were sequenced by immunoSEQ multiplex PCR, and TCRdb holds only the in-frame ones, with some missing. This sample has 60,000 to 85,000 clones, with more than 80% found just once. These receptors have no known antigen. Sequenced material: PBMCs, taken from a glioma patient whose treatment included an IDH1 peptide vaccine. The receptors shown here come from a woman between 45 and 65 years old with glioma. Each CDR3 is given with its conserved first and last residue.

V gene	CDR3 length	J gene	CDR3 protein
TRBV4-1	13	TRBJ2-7	CASSQEGPYEQYF
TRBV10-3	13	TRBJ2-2	CAISGAPTGELFF
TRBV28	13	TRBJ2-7	CASSLVPTGKQYF
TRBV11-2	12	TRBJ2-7	CASSPHSYEQYF
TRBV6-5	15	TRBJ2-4	CASSYSAVAKNIQYF
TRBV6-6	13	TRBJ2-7	CASSYHPTYEQYF
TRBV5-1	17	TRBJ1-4	CASSRFHLTGGNEKLFF
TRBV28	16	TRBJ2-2	CASSNHRGLGTGELFF
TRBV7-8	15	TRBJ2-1	CASSITSGRINEQFF
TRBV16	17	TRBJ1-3	CASSQSLGPLRGNTIYF
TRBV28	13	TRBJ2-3	CATQGGWADTQYF
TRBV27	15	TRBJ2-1	CASSLGQVSYNEQFF
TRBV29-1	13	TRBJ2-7	CSVGSGSSYEQYF
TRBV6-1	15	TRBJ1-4	CASSRSAATNEKLFF